Each of the 28 T cell receptor beta chains below was sequenced from the same sample in a study of glioma-infiltrating T cells. Using RNA template, CDR3s of TCR alpha and beta were amplified with iRepertoire arm-PCR. TCRdb reprocessed the multiplex PCR reads via MiXCR and lists one record per CDR3 protein. The sample has about 210,000 distinct CDR3 sequences; 32% are singletons. Sequencing used glioma tissue, nonneoplastic brain tissue, or PBMCs (not recorded which). The receptors come from a human donor with low-grade glioma or glioblastoma, undergoing nonglioma brain surgery, or in good health (not recorded which).

This clonotype was detected once. One junction end disagrees with the germline gene, perhaps due to a read error. J is TRBJ1-1 and V is TRBV28, with D possibly matching TRBD1 (5 bases). The CDR3 covers 12 residues. Germline CDR1 MDHEN, CDR2 SYDVKM. DNA of the CDR3: TGTGCCAGCAGTCCCGGGGACGGATGTGCTTTCTTC. Its translation: CASSPGDGCAFF.

This clonotype was recorded at least ten times. The chain joins TRBV29-1 to TRBJ2-7, with 7 bases fitting TRBD1. The length of the CDR3 is 11 residues. Per the germline V gene, CDR1 is SQVTM and CDR2 is ANQGSEA. V shed 5 bases and J 5 bases; nucleotides not matched to a gene: 3. The CDR3 bases are TGCAGCGTTTACAGGGGCCACGAGCAGTACTTC. Translating gives CSVYRGHEQYF.

A note on this clonotype: A much bigger clone sits one base away, suggesting this may be a read error. The V call is TRBV4-1, the J call TRBJ2-6; D remains unclear. Germline V gene data show CDR1 as MGHRA and CDR2 as YSYEKL. The V end was cut by 6 bases, the J end by 2 bases, with 14 bases between. The CDR3 sequence is 16 residues long. In DNA form, the CDR3 reads TGCGCCAGCAGACCGGGCGGAACTCCTGGGGCCAACGTCCTGACTTTC. Protein: CASRPGGTPGANVLTF.

This clonotype was picked up a small number of times. The chain joins TRBV12-3 or TRBV12-4 to TRBJ2-7; D possibly uses TRBD1 or TRBD2 (5 bases each). Trimming took off 3 bases at V and 0 bases at J, with 9 bases between the two ends. The length of the CDR3 is 14 residues. In DNA form, the CDR3 reads TGTGCCAGCAGTTTCGGGGCAGCCTCCTACGAGCAGTACTTC. This sequence encodes CASSFGAASYEQYF.

This clonotype showed up many times. The J gene is TRBJ2-7, the V gene TRBV7-2, with 9 bases lining up with TRBD1. V lost 5 bases, J lost 2 bases, and 4 bases stayed unmatched. The germline V gene has CDR1 SGHTA and CDR2 FQGNSA. CDR3 length: 14 residues. Here the CDR3 DNA reads TGTGCCAGCAGCGTTGGGACAGGGCCCTACGAGCAGTACTTC. Its translation is CASSVGTGPYEQYF.

The genes are TRBV9 and TRBJ1-6, with unresolved D. V lost 0 bases, J lost 5 bases, and 3 bases lay in between. The CDR3 sequence is 13 residues long. Germline V gives CDR1 SGDLS, CDR2 YYNGEE. The CDR3 spells CASSVVDNSPLHF. The CDR3 DNA follows: TGTGCCAGCAGCGTAGTAGATAATTCACCCCTCCACTTT.

Comments on this clonotype: A read error is likely, as this CDR3 ends without the conserved phenylalanine or tryptophan. The rearrangement links TRBV7-2 to TRBJ2-7; the D gene is possibly TRBD1 (6 bases). Trimming left V 1 base short and J 0 bases short, with 10 bases between. This CDR3 is 15 amino acids long. Germline CDR1 reads SGHTA; CDR2 reads FQGNSA. CDR3 sequence: CASSLDRATSYEQYL. Written as DNA, the CDR3 is TGTGCCAGCAGCTTAGACAGGGCAACCTCCTACGAGCAGTACCTC.

This clonotype has a count of ten or more. The CDR3 sequence is CASSLVAGDGTDTQYF. The CDR3 region has the DNA TGTGCCAGCAGCTTAGTAGCGGGAGATGGGACAGATACGCAGTATTTT. This chain links TRBV7-2 with TRBJ2-3, with TRBD2 matching over 9 bases. V gave up 1 base and J gave up 3 bases; unmatched junction bases: 5. Per the germline V gene, CDR1 is SGHTA and CDR2 is FQGNSA. The CDR3 sequence is 16 residues long.

This clonotype showed up many times. In nucleotides, the CDR3 is TGTGCCAGCAAGGAGGGAGGGCTAGCAACTAGCACAGATACGCAGTATTTT. Translated, it gives CASKEGGLATSTDTQYF. This sequence joins TRBV28 and TRBJ2-3; 7 bases line up with TRBD2. The germline gives CDR1 MDHEN, CDR2 SYDVKM. This CDR3 is built from 17 residues. With 7 bases clipped from V and 0 bases from J, the junction kept 13 bases outside the gene matches.

The J gene is TRBJ2-1, the V gene TRBV7-2, with unresolved D. In germline, CDR1 is SGHTA, CDR2 FQGNSA. The germline V and J ends were trimmed by 0 bases and 8 bases, with 14 bases remaining between them. CDR3 size: 15 residues. The chain's CDR3 is CASSLAALVNDEQFF. In DNA, the CDR3 is TGTGCCAGCAGCTTAGCAGCGCTAGTCAACGATGAGCAGTTCTTC.

The V and J genes are TRBV14 and TRBJ1-1; D gene ambiguous. Germline V gene sequence: CDR1 SGHDN, CDR2 FVKESK. The CDR3 covers 13 residues. V was trimmed by 7 bases and J by 2 bases, leaving 11 bases between them. The DNA of the CDR3 is TGTGCCAGCACCCTACAGCAAAACACTGAAGCTTTCTTT. This encodes CASTLQQNTEAFF.

This clonotype was seen many times. The chain carries TRBV18 and TRBJ2-5; tentative D call: TRBD2 (7 bases). V was clipped by 2 bases and J by 4 bases, with 11 bases between them. Germline CDR1 reads KGHSH; CDR2 reads LQKENI. The CDR3 loop spans 14 amino acids. The CDR3 sequence is CASSPAGAVETQYF. The CDR3 DNA reads as TGTGCCAGCTCACCAGCGGGGGCAGTAGAGACCCAGTACTTC. Based on the CDR3 plus reference TRBV18 and TRBJ2-5, the full variable domain is NAGVMQNPRHLVRRRGQEARLRCSPMKGHSHVYWYRQLPEEGLKFMVYLQKENIIDESGMPKERFSAEFPKEGPSILRIQQVVRGDSAAYFCASSPAGAVETQYFGPGTRLLVL.

This chain uses TRBV4-3 with TRBJ2-7, with 7 bases lining up with TRBD1. There are 16 residues in the CDR3. The V gene end was trimmed by 0 bases and the J gene end by 7 bases; junction bases not matched to a gene: 12. The germline CDR1 and CDR2 sequences are LGHNA and YSLEER. The CDR3 coding sequence is TGCGCCAGCAGCCAAGATCCCGGGGCCAGGGGGTTTGAGCAGTACTTC. Its protein product is CASSQDPGARGFEQYF.

There are many counts of this clonotype. The chain is built from TRBV27 and TRBJ1-1; D is ambiguous. The V gene's germline CDR1 is MNHEY and CDR2 SMNVEV (reference sequence). CDR3 length equals 15 residues. V was clipped by 5 bases and J by 5 bases, with 18 bases between them. The CDR3 DNA sequence: TGTGCCAGCAGTCCCTCTGGCTCCACGGGAACTGAAGCTTTCTTT. Protein sequence: CASSPSGSTGTEAFF.

V usage is TRBV4-3 and J usage is TRBJ2-7, with 7 bases matching TRBD1. Germline CDR1 is LGHNA and CDR2 is YSLEER. V trimming: 3 bases; J trimming: 2 bases; junction bases outside the gene matches: 4. The CDR3 extends over 14 amino acids. The CDR3 loop reads CASSQGDSTYEQYF. For the CDR3, the DNA is TGCGCCAGCAGCCAGGGGGACAGTACCTACGAGCAGTACTTC.

This clonotype has a count of ten or more. The V and J genes are TRBV20-1 and TRBJ2-7; D gene ambiguous. The CDR3 extends over 12 amino acids. CDR1 is DFQATT, CDR2 SNEGSKA, per germline (reference sequence). V lost 3 bases and J 5 bases, leaving 11 bases between the germline ends. The DNA for the CDR3 is TGCAGTGCTAGGAAGCTAGTGCACGAGCAGTACTTC. Translated: CSARKLVHEQYF.

The rearrangement joins TRBV19 to TRBJ1-2; a weak D match, TRBD1 (5 bases). Looked up from germline, CDR1 is LNHDA and CDR2 is SQIVND (reference sequence). The CDR3 extends over 15 amino acids. V dropped 4 bases and J dropped 5 bases, with 17 bases sitting between them. In nucleotides, the CDR3 is TGTGCCAGTAGTAGGGGCGACGGCCGGCCATATGGCTACACCTTC. This encodes CASSRGDGRPYGYTF.

This clonotype showed up many times. This chain uses TRBV7-9 with TRBJ2-5; TRBD2 agrees at 9 bases. J gave up 2 bases and V 5 bases, and 9 bases lay outside the gene matches. Germline V gene sequence: CDR1 SEHNR, CDR2 FQNEAQ (reference sequence). The CDR3 covers 16 residues. The CDR3 loop reads CASSAQASGDQETQYF. The CDR3 DNA reads as TGTGCCAGCAGCGCCCAGGCTAGCGGGGATCAAGAGACCCAGTACTTC.

This chain joins TRBV19 and TRBJ2-7, with 10 nucleotides matching TRBD2. The CDR3 loop spans 14 amino acids. The germline V gene has CDR1 LNHDA and CDR2 SQIVND (reference sequence). For the CDR3, the DNA is TGTGGCTCGACCGGGACTAGCGACTCCTACGAGCAGTACTTC. Translated, it gives CGSTGTSDSYEQYF.

The rearrangement links TRBV28 to TRBJ2-7; 11 bases line up with TRBD1. Germline V gene lookup returns CDR1 MDHEN and CDR2 SYDVKM. The CDR3 spans 15 residues. The trim removed 4 bases at V and 5 bases at J, leaving 7 bases unmatched. The CDR3 bases are TGTGCCAGCAGTTGGACAGGGGGCTCCTACAACGAGCAGTACTTC. As protein: CASSWTGGSYNEQYF.

This clonotype has a handful of counts. The chain joins TRBV19 to TRBJ2-1; the match to TRBD2 covers 8 bases. The CDR3 runs to 14 residues. Losses at the gene ends were 1 base for V and 6 bases for J; bases not matched to a gene: 2. Germline CDR1 and CDR2: LNHDA and SQIVND (reference sequence). This CDR3 is CASSIALAGNEQFF. The DNA of the CDR3 is TGTGCCAGTAGTATAGCGCTAGCGGGCAATGAGCAGTTCTTC.

The V and J genes are TRBV5-1 and TRBJ2-1; the D gene is possibly TRBD2 (5 bases). Germline CDR1 is SGHRS and CDR2 is YFSETQ. This CDR3 region has 15 residues. The V and J ends lost 1 base and 6 bases respectively, with 14 bases between them. CDR3 coding DNA: TGCGCCAGCAGCTTGAACAACTGGAGCGGCAATGAGCAGTTCTTC. Translation: CASSLNNWSGNEQFF.

On this clonotype: A much larger clone lies a single base off, so this may be a read error. The chain carries TRBV4-2 and TRBJ2-3; D may be TRBD2 (5 bases). Trimming left V 5 bases short and J 0 bases short, with 18 bases between. Germline V lookup: CDR1 LGHNA, CDR2 YNFKEQ. The CDR3 length is 17 residues. For the CDR3, the DNA is TGTGCCAGCAGCAAAAGCGGTAGCAGATCTAGCACAGATACGCAGTATTTT. Protein: CASSKSGSRSSTDTQYF.

The V and J genes are TRBV18 and TRBJ1-2, with TRBD1 matching over 7 bases. Germline trimming cut 4 bases from V and 8 bases from J; bases unmatched to any gene: 10. Germline V lookup: CDR1 KGHSH, CDR2 LQKENI. CDR3 length: 14 residues. Here the CDR3 reads CASSLPGTEGGYTF. The CDR3 bases are TGTGCCAGCTCACTACCCGGGACAGAGGGGGGCTACACCTTC.

This clonotype was seen a handful of times. The chain carries TRBV11-2 and TRBJ1-6; no clear D gene. From germline, CDR1 is SGHAT and CDR2 FQNNGV. The V gene lost 0 bases and the J gene lost 3 bases, with 6 bases spanning the gap. The CDR3 extends over 15 amino acids. CDR3 protein: CASSLEAGYNSPLHF. The CDR3 DNA is TGTGCCAGCAGCTTAGAGGCAGGCTATAATTCACCCCTCCACTTT.

The table lists this clonotype with many counts. The V gene is TRBV27, the J gene TRBJ2-5, with D uncertain. Trimming took off 0 bases at V and 3 bases at J, with 5 bases between the two ends. The CDR3 loop spans 13 amino acids. Germline CDR1 reads MNHEY; CDR2 reads SMNVEV (reference sequence). The CDR3 DNA follows: TGTGCCAGCAGTTTATCGGCGGAAGAGACCCAGTACTTC. It encodes CASSLSAEETQYF.

This clonotype has ten or more counts. The CDR3 region has the DNA TGCGCCAGCAGCCAAGTCATTTCAGGGGAGAATGGCTACACCTTC. It yields the protein CASSQVISGENGYTF. The chain joins TRBV4-1 to TRBJ1-2, with TRBD1 as a possible D gene (6 bases). Between the trimmed V and J ends, which lost 1 base and 6 bases, there was a span of 15 bases. From germline, CDR1 is MGHRA and CDR2 YSYEKL. The CDR3 spans 15 residues.

This clonotype was seen at least ten times. The chain links TRBV11-2 to TRBJ2-1; TRBD2 aligns across 10 bases. After removal of 5 bases from V and 5 bases from J, the junction contained 9 bases not matched to a gene. The CDR3 is 16 amino acids. From germline, CDR1 is SGHAT and CDR2 FQNNGV. CDR3 sequence: CASSPMTSGSDNEQFF. The CDR3 region has the DNA TGTGCCAGCAGCCCAATGACTAGCGGGTCAGACAATGAGCAGTTCTTC. The whole variable domain, remainder taken from reference TRBV11-2 and TRBJ2-1, is EAGVAQSPRYKIIEKRQSVAFWCNPISGHATLYWYQQILGQGPKLLIQFQNNGVVDDSQLPKDRFSAERLKGVDSTLKIQPAKLEDSAVYLCASSPMTSGSDNEQFFGPGTRLTVL.